Described below is a single TCR beta chain sequence and its context. Through a sample-barcoded 5' primer and a J-beta primer mix, a second PCR was run for roughly 7 to 11 cycles. A single record per CDR3 protein comes from TCRdb applying MiXCR to the 5' RACE reads. The sample lists hundreds of thousands of distinct CDR3 sequences, 58% seen once, with roughly 20% in the top ten. These data belong to a study of blood T cells in healthy people across ages. This CDR3 comprises 15 residues. CDR1 MNHEY and CDR2 SVGEGT come from the germline V gene. The germline V and J ends were trimmed by 5 bases and 1 base, with 13 bases remaining between them.

The chain recombines TRBV6-2 or TRBV6-3 with TRBJ2-3; D uncertain. The TCR sequence derives from a man aged 25 to 40 in good health. The sequenced sample was blood. The CDR3 DNA follows: TGTGCCAGCAGTCTCTCGGAGCATCGCACAGATACGCAGTATTTT. Amino acid sequence: CASSLSEHRTDTQYF.